This TCR beta chain is from a study of shared clonotypes between healthy human individuals. Study-wide points: Tissue TCR repertoires likely differ from these blood-only repertoires. Sequencing depth was expected to influence donor clonotype sharing.

The CDR3 has 16 amino acids. Germline lookup yields CDR1 SGHDN and CDR2 FVKESK. Trimming stripped 0 bases from V and 7 bases from J, with 19 bases between. About this clone itself: Its antigen is not known.

The protocol was immunoSEQ multiplex PCR, while the TCRdb copy is restricted to in-frame clones and leaves out a portion. The table shows about 2.1 million clones, with 90% to 95% occurring only once. Naive-designated CD8 cells lacked CD45RO, were positively enriched for CCR7, and omitted terminally differentiated effector memory CD45RA+ cells. Recent vaccinations or acute infections were absent in the healthy HIV-negative adult donors. Donors, without exception, were Caucasian adults residing in Nashville, Tennessee. The receptor was isolated from a man aged 18-30 years in good health. Some clones in this sample may be carry-over from other donors' samples. Sequenced sample: naive CD8+ T cells from PBMCs. The chain recombines TRBV14 with TRBJ2-7; a possible D gene is TRBD1 (6 bases). The CDR3 protein is CASSQEYRGSPREQYF. The CDR3 DNA is TGTGCCAGCAGCCAAGAATATAGGGGGTCCCCTCGGGAGCAGTACTTC.